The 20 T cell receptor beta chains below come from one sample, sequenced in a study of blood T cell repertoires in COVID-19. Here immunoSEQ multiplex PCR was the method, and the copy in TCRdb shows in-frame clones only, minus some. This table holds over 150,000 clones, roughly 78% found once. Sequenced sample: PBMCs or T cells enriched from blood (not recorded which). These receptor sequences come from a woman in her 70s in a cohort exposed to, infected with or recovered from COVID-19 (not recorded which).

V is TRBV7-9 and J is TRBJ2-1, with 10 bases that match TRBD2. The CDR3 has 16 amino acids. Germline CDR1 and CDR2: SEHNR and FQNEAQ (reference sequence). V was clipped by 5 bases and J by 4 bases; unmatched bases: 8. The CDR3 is CASSTSSGSSYNEQFF. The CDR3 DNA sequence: TGTGCCAGCAGCACCTCTAGCGGGAGTTCTTACAATGAGCAGTTCTTC. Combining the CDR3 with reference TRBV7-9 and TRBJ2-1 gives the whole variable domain DTGVSQNPRHKITKRGQNVTFRCDPISEHNRLYWYRQTLGQGPEFLTYFQNEAQLEKSRLLSDRFSAERPKGSFSTLEIQRTEQGDSAMYLCASSTSSGSSYNEQFFGPGTRLTVL.

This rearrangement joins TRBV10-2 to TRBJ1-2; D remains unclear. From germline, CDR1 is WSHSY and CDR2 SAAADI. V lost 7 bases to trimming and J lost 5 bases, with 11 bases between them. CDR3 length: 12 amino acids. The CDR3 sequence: CASTGDNYGYTF. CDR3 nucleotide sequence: TGCGCCAGCACGGGAGATAATTATGGCTACACCTTC.

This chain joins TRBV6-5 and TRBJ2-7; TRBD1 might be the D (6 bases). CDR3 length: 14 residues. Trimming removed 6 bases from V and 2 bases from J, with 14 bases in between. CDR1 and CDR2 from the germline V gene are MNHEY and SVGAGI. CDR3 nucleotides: TGTGCCAGCAGACTCGGGACAAGCACCTACGAGCAGTACTTC. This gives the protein CASRLGTSTYEQYF.

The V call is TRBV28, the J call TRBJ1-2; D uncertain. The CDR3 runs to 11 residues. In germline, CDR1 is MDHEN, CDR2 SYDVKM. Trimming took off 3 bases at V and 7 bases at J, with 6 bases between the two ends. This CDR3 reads CASSFEGGYTF. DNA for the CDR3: TGTGCCAGCAGTTTTGAGGGTGGCTACACCTTC.

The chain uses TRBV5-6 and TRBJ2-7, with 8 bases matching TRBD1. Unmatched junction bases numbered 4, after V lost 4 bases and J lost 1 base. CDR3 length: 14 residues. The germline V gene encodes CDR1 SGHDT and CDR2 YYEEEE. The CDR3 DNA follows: TGTGCCAGCAGCCGACAGGGGAGTTCCTACGAGCAGTACTTC. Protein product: CASSRQGSSYEQYF.

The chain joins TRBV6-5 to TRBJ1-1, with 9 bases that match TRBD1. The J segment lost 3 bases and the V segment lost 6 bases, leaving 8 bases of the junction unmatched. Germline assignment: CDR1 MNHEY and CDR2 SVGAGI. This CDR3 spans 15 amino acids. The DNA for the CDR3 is TGTGCCAGCAGCAACCGACAGGGGGTGGACACTGAAGCTTTCTTT. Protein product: CASSNRQGVDTEAFF.

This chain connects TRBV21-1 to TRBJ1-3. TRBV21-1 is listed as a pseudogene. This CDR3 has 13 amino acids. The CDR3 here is CASSKELGNTIYF. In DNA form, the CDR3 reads TGTGCCAGCAGCAAAGAACTTGGAAACACCATATATTTT.

The CDR3: CASSRGTGVSYEQYF. CDR3 DNA: TGCGCCAGCAGCCGTGGGACAGGCGTATCCTACGAGCAGTACTTC. V and J are TRBV4-1 and TRBJ2-7; 8 bases line up with TRBD1. V shed 4 bases and J 1 base; nucleotides not matched to a gene: 6. The germline CDR1 and CDR2 sequences are MGHRA and YSYEKL. CDR3 length: 15 amino acids.

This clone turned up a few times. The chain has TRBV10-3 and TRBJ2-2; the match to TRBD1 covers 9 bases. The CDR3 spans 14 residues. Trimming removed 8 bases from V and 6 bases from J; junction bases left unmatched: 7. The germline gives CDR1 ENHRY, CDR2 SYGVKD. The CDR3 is CAIWTGAISGELFF. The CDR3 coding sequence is TGTGCCATCTGGACAGGGGCTATTTCCGGGGAGCTGTTTTTT.

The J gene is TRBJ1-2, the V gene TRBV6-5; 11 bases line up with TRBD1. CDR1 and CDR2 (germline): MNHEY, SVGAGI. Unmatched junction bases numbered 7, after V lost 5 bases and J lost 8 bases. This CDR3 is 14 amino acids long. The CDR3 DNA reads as TGTGCCAGCAGTCCGGACAGGGGGCTGGGGGGCTACACCTTC. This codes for CASSPDRGLGGYTF.

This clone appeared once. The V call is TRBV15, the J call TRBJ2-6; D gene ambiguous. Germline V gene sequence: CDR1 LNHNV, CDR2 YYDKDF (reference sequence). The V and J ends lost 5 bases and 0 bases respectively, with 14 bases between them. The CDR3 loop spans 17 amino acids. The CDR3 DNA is TGTGCCACCAGCTGGGCAGTCATGAGCTCTGGGGCCAACGTCCTGACTTTC. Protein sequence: CATSWAVMSSGANVLTF.

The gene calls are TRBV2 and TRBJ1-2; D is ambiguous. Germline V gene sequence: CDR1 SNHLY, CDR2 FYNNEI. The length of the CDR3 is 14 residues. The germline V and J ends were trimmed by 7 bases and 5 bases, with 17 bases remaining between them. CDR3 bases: TGTGCCAGCACCGAGGGCAGGTGGGGTTATGGCTACACCTTC. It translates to CASTEGRWGYGYTF.

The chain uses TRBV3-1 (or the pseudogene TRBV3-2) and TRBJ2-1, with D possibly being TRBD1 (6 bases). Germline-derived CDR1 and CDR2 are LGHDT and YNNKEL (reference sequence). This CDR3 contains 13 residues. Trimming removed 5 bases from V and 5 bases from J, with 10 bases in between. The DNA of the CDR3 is TGTGCCAGCAGCAAACAGGGAAACAATGAGCAGTTCTTC. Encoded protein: CASSKQGNNEQFF.

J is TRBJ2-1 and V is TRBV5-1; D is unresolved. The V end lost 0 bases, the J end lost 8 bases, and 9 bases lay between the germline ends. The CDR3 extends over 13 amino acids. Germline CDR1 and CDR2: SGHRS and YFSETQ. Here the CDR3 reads CASSLGPQDEQFF. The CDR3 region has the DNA TGCGCCAGCAGCTTGGGGCCCCAGGATGAGCAGTTCTTC.

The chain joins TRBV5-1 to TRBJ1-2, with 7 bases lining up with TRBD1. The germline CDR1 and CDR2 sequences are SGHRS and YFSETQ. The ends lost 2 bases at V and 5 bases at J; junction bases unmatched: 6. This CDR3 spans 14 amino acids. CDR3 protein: CASSFKDRVYGYTF. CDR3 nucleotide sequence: TGCGCCAGCAGCTTCAAAGACAGGGTGTATGGCTACACCTTC.

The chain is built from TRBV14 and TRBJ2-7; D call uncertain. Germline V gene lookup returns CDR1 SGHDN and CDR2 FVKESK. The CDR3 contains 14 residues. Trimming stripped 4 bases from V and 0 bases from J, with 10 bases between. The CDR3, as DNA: TGTGCCAGCAGCCCCCGGTATAGCTCCTACGAGCAGTACTTC. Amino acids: CASSPRYSSYEQYF.

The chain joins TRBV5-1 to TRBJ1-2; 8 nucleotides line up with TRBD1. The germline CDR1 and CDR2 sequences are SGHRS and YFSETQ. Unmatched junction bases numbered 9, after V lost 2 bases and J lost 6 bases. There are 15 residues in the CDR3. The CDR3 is CASSFTGQGANGYTF. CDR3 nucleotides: TGCGCCAGCAGCTTTACCGGGCAGGGGGCAAATGGCTACACCTTC.

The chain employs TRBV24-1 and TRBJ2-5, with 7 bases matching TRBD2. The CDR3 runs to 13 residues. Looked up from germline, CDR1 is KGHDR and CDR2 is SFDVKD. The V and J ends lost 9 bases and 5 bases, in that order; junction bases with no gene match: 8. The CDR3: CATSPSGVETQYF. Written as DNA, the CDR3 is TGTGCCACCTCCCCTAGCGGAGTGGAGACCCAGTACTTC.

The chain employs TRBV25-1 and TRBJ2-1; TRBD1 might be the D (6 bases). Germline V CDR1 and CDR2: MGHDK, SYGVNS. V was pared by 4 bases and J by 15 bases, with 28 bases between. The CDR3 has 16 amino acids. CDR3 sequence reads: CASSAPGEQGRLVRFF. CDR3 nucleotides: TGTGCCAGCAGTGCGCCAGGGGAACAGGGCAGGCTAGTACGGTTCTTC.

CDR3 region: CASSLRASTRDSQFF. In nucleotides, the CDR3 is TGTGCCAGCAGCTTAAGAGCGTCCACGCGGGACTCACAGTTCTTC. This sequence joins TRBV7-2 and TRBJ2-1; a weak D match, TRBD2 (6 bases). V shed 2 bases and J shed 13 bases, with 21 bases lying between them. Germline lookup yields CDR1 SGHTA and CDR2 FQGNSA. This CDR3 contains 15 residues.